Sequencing of this TCR beta chain was carried out in a study of blood T cell repertoires in COVID-19. Across the whole study: Sites in the United States, Italy and Spain provided acute and convalescent COVID-19 samples. Sources were T cells, B-cell-depleted T cells, or PBMCs; the material itself was cDNA or gDNA.

Germline assignment: CDR1 LNHDA and CDR2 SQIVND (reference sequence). The V gene lost 7 bases and the J gene lost 0 bases, with 12 bases spanning the gap. This CDR3 region has 14 residues. The data were produced by immunoSEQ multiplex PCR, yet TCRdb's version contains in-frame clones alone and is incomplete. Seen here are 120,000 or so clones, 60% to 85% observed once, and the top ten hold under 3%. Sequencing input: peripheral blood. The rearrangement uses TRBV19 and TRBJ1-2; no firm D call. The clonotype originates from a man in his sixties or seventies with acute or convalescent COVID-19. CDR3: CASNLNKANYGYTF. In DNA, the CDR3 is TGTGCCAGTAACCTCAACAAAGCTAACTATGGCTACACCTTC.